The clone carrying this T cell receptor beta chain has a count of ten or more. Its antigen remains unknown. The data stem from a study of breast tumors, draining lymph nodes, adjacent tissues. Study observations and caveats: Compared with lymph nodes, tumors were less diverse; compared with nontumor tissue, more.

MiXCR was run by TCRdb on the multiplex PCR reads, yielding one entry per CDR3 protein. The sample records roughly 110,000 distinct CDR3 sequences, about 29% being singletons. Trimming took 0 bases from V and 2 from J, leaving 12 bases between them. Per germline, CDR1 SGHRS and CDR2 YFSETQ. The CDR3 covers 15 residues. Samples came from axillary lymph nodes draining the breast cancer. Source material: axillary lymph node tissue. The TCR originated in a female donor with breast cancer. Some clones in this sample may be carry-over from other donors' samples. This chain connects TRBV5-1 to TRBJ2-7, with D perhaps matching TRBD1 or TRBD2 (5 bases each). In DNA form, the CDR3 reads TGCGCCAGCAGCTTGGGTGCGAGGGGAACCTACGAGCAGTACTTC. Its protein product is CASSLGARGTYEQYF.